This T cell receptor beta chain was sequenced in a study of T cell repertoires in cytomegalovirus infection. Across the whole study: Through public TCR beta signatures, both CMV infection and matching HLA type were indicated.

TCRdb reprocessed the reads with MiXCR, giving one entry per CDR3 protein. The sample consists of roughly 250,000 distinct CDR3 sequences, over 9% of them appearing once. Overall study findings and caveats: Totalled public TCR beta family frequency picked out people who carried CMV plus the relevant HLA. The ex vivo response showed dominance by HLA-C-restricted CMV-specific TCR beta clonotypes.

This clonotype was picked up a small number of times. Its antigen is not known. What was sequenced was PBMCs. This TCR was recovered from a human donor in good health (CMV status not recorded). Some clones in this sample may be carry-over from other donors' samples.

CDR3 in DNA: TGCAGTGCAATCGCAACTCCCTACGAGCAGTACTTC. Protein: CSAIATPYEQYF. This chain links TRBV20-1 with TRBJ2-7; D is undetermined. Trimming cost V 6 bases and J 2 bases, with 11 bases left between them. The CDR3 consists of 12 residues. Germline V gene sequence: CDR1 DFQATT, CDR2 SNEGSKA (reference sequence).